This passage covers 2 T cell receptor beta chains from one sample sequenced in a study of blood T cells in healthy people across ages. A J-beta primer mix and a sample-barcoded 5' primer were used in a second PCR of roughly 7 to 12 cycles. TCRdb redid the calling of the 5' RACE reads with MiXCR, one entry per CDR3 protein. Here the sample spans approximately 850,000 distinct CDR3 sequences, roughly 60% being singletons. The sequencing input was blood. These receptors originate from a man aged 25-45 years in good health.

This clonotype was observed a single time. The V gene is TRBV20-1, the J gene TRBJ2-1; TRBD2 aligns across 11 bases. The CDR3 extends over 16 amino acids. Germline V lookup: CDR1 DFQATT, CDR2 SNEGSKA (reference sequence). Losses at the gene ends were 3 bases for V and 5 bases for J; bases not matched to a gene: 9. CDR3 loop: CSARRLGTSGDNEQFF. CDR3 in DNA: TGCAGTGCTAGGCGCCTCGGGACTAGCGGAGACAATGAGCAGTTCTTC.

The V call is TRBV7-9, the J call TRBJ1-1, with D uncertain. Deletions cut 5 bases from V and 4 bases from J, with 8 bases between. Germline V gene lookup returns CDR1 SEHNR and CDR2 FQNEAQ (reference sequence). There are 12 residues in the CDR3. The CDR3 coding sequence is TGTGCCAGCAGCCTAATGGTCACTGAAGCTTTCTTT. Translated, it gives CASSLMVTEAFF.